The clone carrying this T cell receptor (beta chain) has a handful of counts. Germline lookup yields CDR1 SGHRS and CDR2 YFSETQ. The V gene lost 5 bases and the J gene lost 0 bases, with 18 bases spanning the gap. This CDR3 has 18 residues. The sample belongs to a study of blood T cell repertoires in COVID-19. In the study overall: Sources were T cells, B-cell-depleted T cells, or PBMCs; the material itself was cDNA or gDNA.

In the original analysis: The assay estimated nucleated cells by amplifying reference gene primers. Profiled with immunoSEQ multiplex PCR; TCRdb holds only in-frame clones, not every one. V and J calls and clone size are as listed in that table; D and trimming were resolved from the DNA. The sample holds about 180,000 clones, around 90% seen once. Recruited during active infection, patients (from Seattle) were subsequently followed longitudinally. The sequence came from a man aged 55 to 70 with COVID-19, enrolled during active disease. The rearrangement joins TRBV5-1 to TRBJ2-6; tentative D call: TRBD1 (6 bases). Material for sequencing was peripheral blood. This CDR3 is CASSSWTETVSGANVLTF. The CDR3 DNA is TGCGCCAGCAGTTCCTGGACAGAGACGGTCTCTGGGGCCAACGTCCTGACTTTC.